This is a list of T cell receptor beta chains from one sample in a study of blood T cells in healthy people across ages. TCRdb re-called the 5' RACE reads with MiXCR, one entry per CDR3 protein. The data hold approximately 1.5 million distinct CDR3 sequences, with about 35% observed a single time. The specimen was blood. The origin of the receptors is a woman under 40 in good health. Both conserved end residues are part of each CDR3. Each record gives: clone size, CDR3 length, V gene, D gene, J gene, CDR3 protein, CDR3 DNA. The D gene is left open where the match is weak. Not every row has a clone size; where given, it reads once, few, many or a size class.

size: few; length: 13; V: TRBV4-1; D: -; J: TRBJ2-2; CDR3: CASSPTSPGELFF; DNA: TGCGCCAGCAGCCCCACAAGCCCCGGGGAGCTGTTTTTT
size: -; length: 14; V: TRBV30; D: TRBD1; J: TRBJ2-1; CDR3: CAWLETGAGSEQFF; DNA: TGTGCCTGGCTCGAGACAGGGGCTGGGTCTGAGCAGTTCTTC
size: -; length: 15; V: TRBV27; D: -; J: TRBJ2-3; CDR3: CASSSGGPSADTQYF; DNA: TGTGCCAGCAGTTCCGGTGGCCCTAGCGCAGATACGCAGTATTTT
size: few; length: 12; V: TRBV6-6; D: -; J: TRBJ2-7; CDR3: CATDGGSYEQYF; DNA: TGTGCCACCGACGGCGGATCCTACGAGCAGTACTTC
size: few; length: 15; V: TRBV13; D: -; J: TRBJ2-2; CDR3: CASSRPDRGTGELFF; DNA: TGTGCCAGCAGCCGCCCCGACCGGGGCACCGGGGAGCTGTTTTTT
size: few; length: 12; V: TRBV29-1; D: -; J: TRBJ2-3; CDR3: CSVLGQPDTQYF; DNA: TGCAGCGTACTTGGACAGCCAGATACGCAGTATTTT
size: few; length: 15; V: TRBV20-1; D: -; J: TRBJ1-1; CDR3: CSARDRIVNWAEAFF; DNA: TGCAGTGCTAGAGATAGGATTGTGAATTGGGCTGAAGCTTTCTTT
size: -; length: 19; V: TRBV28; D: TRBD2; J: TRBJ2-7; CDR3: CASSHGLAGGMNLYNEQYF; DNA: TGTGCCAGCAGCCACGGACTAGCGGGAGGGATGAACCTCTACAATGAGCAGTACTTC
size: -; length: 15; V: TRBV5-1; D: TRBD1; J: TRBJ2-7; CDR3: CASSLASQGASEQYF; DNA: TGCGCCAGCAGCTTGGCGAGTCAGGGGGCAAGCGAGCAGTACTTC
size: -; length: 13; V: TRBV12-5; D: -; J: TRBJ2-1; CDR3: CASGLGQTNEQFF; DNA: TGTGCTAGTGGTTTGGGACAGACCAATGAGCAGTTCTTC
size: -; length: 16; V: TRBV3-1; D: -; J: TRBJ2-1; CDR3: CASSPGAAKGNNEQFF; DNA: TGTGCCAGCAGCCCAGGGGCCGCCAAAGGGAACAATGAGCAGTTCTTC
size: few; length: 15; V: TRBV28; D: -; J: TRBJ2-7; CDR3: CASSFSFAGSYEQYF; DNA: TGTGCCAGCAGTTTCAGTTTTGCAGGCAGCTACGAGCAGTACTTC
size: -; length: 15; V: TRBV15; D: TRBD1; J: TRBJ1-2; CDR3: CATSFQTGYNYGYTF; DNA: TGTGCCACCAGCTTTCAGACAGGGTACAACTATGGCTACACCTTC
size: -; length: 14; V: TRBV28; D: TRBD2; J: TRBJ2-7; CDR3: CASSGSGLTYEQYF; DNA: TGTGCCAGCAGTGGTAGCGGGCTAACCTACGAGCAGTACTTC
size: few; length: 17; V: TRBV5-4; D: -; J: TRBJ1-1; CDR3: CASSLRSGFRLNTEAFF; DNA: TGTGCCAGCAGCTTGCGGTCGGGTTTCCGCCTGAACACTGAAGCTTTCTTT
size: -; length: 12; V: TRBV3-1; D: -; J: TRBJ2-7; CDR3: CVSSQRGYEQYF; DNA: TGTGTCAGCAGCCAAAGAGGGTACGAGCAGTACTTC
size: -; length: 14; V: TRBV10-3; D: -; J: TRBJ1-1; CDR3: CAISGGALAAEAFF; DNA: TGTGCCATCAGTGGTGGGGCGCTTGCGGCTGAAGCTTTCTTT
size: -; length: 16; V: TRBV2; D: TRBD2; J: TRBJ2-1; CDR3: CASSGAGGALSYEQFF; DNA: TGTGCCAGCAGTGGGGCGGGAGGGGCACTCTCCTACGAGCAGTTCTTC
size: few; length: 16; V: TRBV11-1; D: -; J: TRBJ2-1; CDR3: CASSAWSGGTYNEQFF; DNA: TGTGCCAGCAGCGCCTGGAGTGGCGGGACCTACAATGAGCAGTTCTTC
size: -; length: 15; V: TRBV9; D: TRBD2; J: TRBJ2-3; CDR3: CASSSAGVSTDTQYF; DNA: TGTGCCAGCAGCTCAGCGGGGGTGAGCACAGATACGCAGTATTTT
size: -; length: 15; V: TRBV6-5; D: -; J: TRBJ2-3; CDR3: CASREVVGGTDMQYF; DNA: TGTGCCAGCAGGGAAGTAGTGGGGGGCACAGATATGCAGTATTTT
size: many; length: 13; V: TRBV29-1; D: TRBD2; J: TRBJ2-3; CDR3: CSVMWREADTQYF; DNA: TGCAGCGTCATGTGGCGGGAGGCAGATACGCAGTATTTT
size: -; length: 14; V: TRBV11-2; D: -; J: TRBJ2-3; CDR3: CASSSYGGTDTQYF; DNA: TGTGCCAGCAGTTCGTACGGGGGCACAGATACGCAGTATTTT
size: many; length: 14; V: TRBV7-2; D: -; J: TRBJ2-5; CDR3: CASSLVSGQETQYF; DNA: TGTGCCAGCAGCTTAGTGTCGGGGCAAGAGACCCAGTACTTC
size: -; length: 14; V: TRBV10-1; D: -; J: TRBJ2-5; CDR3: CASSREPGEETQYF; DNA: TGCGCCAGCAGTCGGGAGCCGGGAGAAGAGACCCAGTACTTC
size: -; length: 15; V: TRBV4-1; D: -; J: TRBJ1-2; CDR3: CASSQEGTRVGGYTF; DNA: TGCGCCAGCAGCCAAGAGGGGACGAGGGTTGGCGGCTACACCTTC
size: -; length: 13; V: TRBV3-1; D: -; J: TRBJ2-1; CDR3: CASSQDLRNEQFF; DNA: TGTGCCAGCAGCCAAGATCTACGCAATGAGCAGTTCTTC
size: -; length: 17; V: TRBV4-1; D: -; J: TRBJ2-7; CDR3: CASSQEFRVLGLDEQYF; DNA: TGCGCCAGCAGCCAAGAATTTCGGGTTCTCGGGCTGGACGAGCAGTACTTC
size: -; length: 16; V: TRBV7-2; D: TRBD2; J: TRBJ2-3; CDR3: CASSRYSGRRADTQYF; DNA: TGTGCCAGCAGTAGGTATAGCGGGAGGCGGGCAGATACGCAGTATTTT
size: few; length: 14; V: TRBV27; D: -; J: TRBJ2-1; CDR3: CASRARGTYNEQFF; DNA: TGTGCCAGCAGAGCCCGGGGGACCTACAATGAGCAGTTCTTC
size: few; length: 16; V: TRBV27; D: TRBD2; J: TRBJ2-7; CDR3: CASSYGGVSPTYEQYF; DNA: TGTGCCAGCAGTTATGGGGGGGTAAGCCCAACCTACGAGCAGTACTTC
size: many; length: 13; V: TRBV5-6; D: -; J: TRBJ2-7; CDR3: CASSFGQLDEQYF; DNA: TGTGCCAGCAGCTTCGGGCAGCTCGACGAGCAGTACTTC